This note documents a single T cell receptor beta chain sequence. What it binds is unknown. Patients with Susac syndrome showed fulfilment of recently defined diagnostic criteria for definite or probable disease. These data come from a study of CD8 T cells in Susac syndrome. Study-level information: When blood was drawn, the patients with Susac syndrome were therapy-naive, on corticosteroids, or on intravenous immunoglobulin alone.

An input of roughly 0.5 to 1 ug of RNA was subjected to reverse transcription using random hexamers. The CDR3 of TCR beta was amplified by immunoSEQ multiplex PCR across 54 Vbeta and 13 Jbeta. Via MiXCR, TCRdb re-called the immunoSEQ multiplex PCR reads, giving one row per CDR3 protein. The sample carries 210,000 or so distinct CDR3 sequences, about 95% recorded once. CDR1 is LGHNA and CDR2 is YNFKEQ in the germline V gene. The V and J ends lost 0 bases and 1 base respectively, with 9 bases between them. CDR3 size: 16 residues. Findings and limits, study-wide: Susac syndrome CD4+ T cell repertoires showed no clonal expansion.

The source of this sequence is a human donor with Susac syndrome. Sequencing was performed on CD4+ T cells from PBMCs. The chain links TRBV4-2 to TRBJ2-2; D is possibly TRBD2 (6 bases). The chain's CDR3 is CASSQDLRGNTGELFF. CDR3 DNA sequence: TGTGCCAGCAGCCAAGATCTGCGGGGGAACACCGGGGAGCTGTTTTTT.